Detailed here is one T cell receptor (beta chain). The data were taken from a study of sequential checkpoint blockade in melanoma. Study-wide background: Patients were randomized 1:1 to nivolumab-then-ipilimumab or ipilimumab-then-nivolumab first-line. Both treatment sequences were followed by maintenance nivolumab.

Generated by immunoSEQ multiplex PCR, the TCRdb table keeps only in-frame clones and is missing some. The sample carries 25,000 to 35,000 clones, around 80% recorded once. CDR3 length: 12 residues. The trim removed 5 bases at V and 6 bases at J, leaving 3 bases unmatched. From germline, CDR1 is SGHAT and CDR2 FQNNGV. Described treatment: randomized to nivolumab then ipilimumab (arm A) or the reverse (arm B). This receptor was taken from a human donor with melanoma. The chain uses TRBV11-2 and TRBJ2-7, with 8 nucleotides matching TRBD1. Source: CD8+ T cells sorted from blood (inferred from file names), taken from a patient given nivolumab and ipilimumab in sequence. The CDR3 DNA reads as TGTGCCAGCAGCCTAACAGGGGGCGAGCAGTACTTC. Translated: CASSLTGGEQYF.